The TCR beta chain described here comes from a study of human T cells and chemical hapten exposure. This clonotype was found many times. Its target is not known. TCRdb independently ran MiXCR on the RACE reads; one entry per CDR3 protein. Of 39,000 or so distinct CDR3 sequences in the sample, 4% were seen once. Study-wide results and caveats: Significantly greater numbers of large CDR3 similarity clusters came from expanded TCRs than from controls.

The time point is: patch test 1, 2 weeks after DPC sensitization. Described treatment: therapeutic diphenylcyclopropenone sensitization with weekly scalp DPC. The study extracted total RNA from unfractionated whole blood. V lost 7 bases and J lost 0; bases outside the gene matches: 10. CDR3 length: 16 amino acids. Germline V gene lookup returns CDR1 MNHEY and CDR2 SMNVEV (reference sequence). The clonotype originates from a man aged 50-59 years with alopecia areata. Some clones in this sample may be carry-over from other donors' samples. The rearrangement joins TRBV27 to TRBJ2-3; 7 nucleotides align to TRBD2. Sample: whole blood, taken in connection with sensitization to the hapten diphenylcyclopropenone (DPC). The chain's CDR3 is CASTPLQGGSTDTQYF. The CDR3 bases are TGTGCCAGCACCCCCTTGCAGGGAGGGAGCACAGATACGCAGTATTTT.